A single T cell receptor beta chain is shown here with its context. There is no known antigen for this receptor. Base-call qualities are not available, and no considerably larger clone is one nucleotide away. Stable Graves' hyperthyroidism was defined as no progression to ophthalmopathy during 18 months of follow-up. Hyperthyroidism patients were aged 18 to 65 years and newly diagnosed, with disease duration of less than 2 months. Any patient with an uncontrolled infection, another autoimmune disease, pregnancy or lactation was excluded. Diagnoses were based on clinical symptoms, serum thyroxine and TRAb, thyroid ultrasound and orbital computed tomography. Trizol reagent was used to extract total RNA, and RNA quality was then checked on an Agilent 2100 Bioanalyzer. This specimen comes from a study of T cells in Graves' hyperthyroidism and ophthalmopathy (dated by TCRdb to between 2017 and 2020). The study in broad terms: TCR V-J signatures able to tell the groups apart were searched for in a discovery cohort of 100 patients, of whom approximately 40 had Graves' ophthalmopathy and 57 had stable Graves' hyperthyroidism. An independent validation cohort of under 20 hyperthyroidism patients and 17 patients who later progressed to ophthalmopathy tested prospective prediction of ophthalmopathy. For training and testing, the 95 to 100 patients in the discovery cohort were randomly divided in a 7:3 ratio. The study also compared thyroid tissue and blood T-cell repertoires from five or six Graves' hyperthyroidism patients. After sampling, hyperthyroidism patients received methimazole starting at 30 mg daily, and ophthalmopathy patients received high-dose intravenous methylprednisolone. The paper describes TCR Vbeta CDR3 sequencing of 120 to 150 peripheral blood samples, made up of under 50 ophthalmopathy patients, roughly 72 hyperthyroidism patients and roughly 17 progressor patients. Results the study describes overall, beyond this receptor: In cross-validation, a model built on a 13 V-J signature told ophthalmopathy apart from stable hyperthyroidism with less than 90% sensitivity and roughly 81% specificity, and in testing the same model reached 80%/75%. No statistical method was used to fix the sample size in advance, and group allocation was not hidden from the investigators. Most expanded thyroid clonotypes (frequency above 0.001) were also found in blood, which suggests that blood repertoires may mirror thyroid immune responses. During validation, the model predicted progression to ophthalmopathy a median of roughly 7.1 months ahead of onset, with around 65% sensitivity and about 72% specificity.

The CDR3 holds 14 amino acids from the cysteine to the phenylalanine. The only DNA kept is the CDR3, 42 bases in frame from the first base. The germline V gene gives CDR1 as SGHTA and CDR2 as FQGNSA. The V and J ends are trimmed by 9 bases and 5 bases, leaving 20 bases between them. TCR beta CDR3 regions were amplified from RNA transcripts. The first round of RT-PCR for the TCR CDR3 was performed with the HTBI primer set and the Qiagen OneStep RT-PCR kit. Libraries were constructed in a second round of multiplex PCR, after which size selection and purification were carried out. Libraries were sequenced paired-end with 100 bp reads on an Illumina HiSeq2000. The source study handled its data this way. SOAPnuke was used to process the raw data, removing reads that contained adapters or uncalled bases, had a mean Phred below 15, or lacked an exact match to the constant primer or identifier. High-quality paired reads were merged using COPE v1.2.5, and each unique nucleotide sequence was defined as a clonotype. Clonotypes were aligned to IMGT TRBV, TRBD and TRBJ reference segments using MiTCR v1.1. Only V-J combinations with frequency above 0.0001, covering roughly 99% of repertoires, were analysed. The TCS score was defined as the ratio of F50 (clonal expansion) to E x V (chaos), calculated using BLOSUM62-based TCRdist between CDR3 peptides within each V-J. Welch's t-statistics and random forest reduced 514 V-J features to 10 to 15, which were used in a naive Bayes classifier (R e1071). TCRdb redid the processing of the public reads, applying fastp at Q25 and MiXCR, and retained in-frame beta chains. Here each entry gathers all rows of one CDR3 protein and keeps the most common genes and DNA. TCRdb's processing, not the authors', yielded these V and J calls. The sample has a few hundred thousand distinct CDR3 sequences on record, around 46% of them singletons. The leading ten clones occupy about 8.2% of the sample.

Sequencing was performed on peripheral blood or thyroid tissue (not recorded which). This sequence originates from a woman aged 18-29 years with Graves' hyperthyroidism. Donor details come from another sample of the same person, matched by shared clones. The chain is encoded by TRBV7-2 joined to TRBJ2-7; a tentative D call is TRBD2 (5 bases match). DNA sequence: TGTGCCAGTAGTATATGGGCCACCGGGAACGAGCAGTACTTC. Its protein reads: CASSIWATGNEQYF.